Listed below are T cell receptor beta chains from one sample, sequenced in a study of patients and donors after allogeneic stem cell transplantation. TCRdb fed the RT-PCR reads into MiXCR, producing one record per CDR3 protein. Among 920,000 or so distinct CDR3 sequences listed, more than 15% were seen once. Sequenced input: blood, either unsorted or a sorted T cell fraction (not recorded which). The receptor set was obtained from a human donor who was either an allogeneic HSCT recipient or a stem cell or donor lymphocyte infusion donor (not recorded which). It is not recorded whose cells these are; they may come from a transplant donor. CDR3s include the opening cysteine and the closing phenylalanine or tryptophan. A D gene is named only where the DNA matches it firmly. Clone size is shown for a subset of rows, as once, few, many or a class of expanded clone.

CDR3 | DNA | size | V | D | J
CSARTGTLGNQPQHF | TGCAGTGCTCGGACAGGGACCCTTGGCAATCAGCCCCAGCATTTT | once | TRBV20-1 | TRBD1 | TRBJ1-5
CATSDSGLAGVAGELFF | TGTGCCACCAGTGATTCGGGACTAGCGGGAGTAGCCGGGGAGCTGTTTTTT | - | TRBV24-1 | TRBD2 | TRBJ2-2
CASWDRSTEAFF | TGTGCCAGCTGGGACAGATCCACTGAAGCTTTCTTT | few | TRBV6-2/TRBV6-3 | TRBD1 | TRBJ1-1
CASSLEPAGGNTDTQYF | TGCGCCAGCAGCTTGGAGCCTGCGGGAGGAAACACAGATACGCAGTATTTT | - | TRBV5-1 | TRBD2 | TRBJ2-3
CAIRGIAGEAGELFF | TGTGCCATCAGGGGGATAGCGGGAGAAGCCGGGGAGCTGTTTTTT | - | TRBV10-3 | TRBD2 | TRBJ2-2
CATSDPTSGRVYEQFF | TGTGCCACCAGTGATCCTACTAGCGGGAGGGTGTATGAGCAGTTCTTC | few | TRBV24-1 | TRBD2 | TRBJ2-1
CSVPGQLNTEAFF | TGCAGCGTGCCGGGACAGCTCAACACTGAAGCTTTCTTT | - | TRBV29-1 | TRBD1 | TRBJ1-1
CASSHPSGPTDTQYF | TGCGCCAGCAGCCACCCCAGCGGGCCCACAGATACGCAGTATTTT | - | TRBV4-1 | - | TRBJ2-3
CASSLVLDSEQYF | TGCGCCAGCAGCTTGGTGCTGGATTCCGAGCAGTACTTC | few | TRBV5-1 | - | TRBJ2-7
CASCGRLGNTIYF | TGTGCTTCCTGTGGCAGGTTGGGAAACACCATATATTTT | many | TRBV12-3/TRBV12-4 | - | TRBJ1-3
CASTPDSPRSGNTIYF | TGTGCCAGCACCCCGGACAGTCCGCGGTCCGGAAACACCATATATTTT | many | TRBV12-3/TRBV12-4 | - | TRBJ1-3
CASSIRADRGYEQYF | TGTGCCAGTAGTATTAGGGCCGACAGGGGCTACGAGCAGTACTTC | - | TRBV19 | TRBD1 | TRBJ2-7
CASSLALTSGSNEQFF | TGCGCCAGCAGCTTGGCCTTGACTAGCGGATCTAATGAGCAGTTCTTC | few | TRBV5-1 | TRBD2 | TRBJ2-1
CASSLGPSGTEAFF | TGCGCCAGCAGCTTGGGACCGAGTGGTACTGAAGCTTTCTTT | few | TRBV5-1 | - | TRBJ1-1
CASRRLAGGADTQYF | TGTGCCAGCAGGAGACTAGCGGGGGGCGCAGATACGCAGTATTTT | - | TRBV9 | TRBD2 | TRBJ2-3
CASSVLGTSGSSGANVLTF | TGTGCCAGCAGCGTTTTAGGGACTAGCGGGAGTAGTGGGGCCAACGTCCTGACTTTC | - | TRBV28 | TRBD2 | TRBJ2-6
CASSSRLAGGQGQYF | TGTGCCAGCAGTTCTCGACTAGCGGGAGGGCAGGGGCAGTACTTC | few | TRBV6-5 | TRBD2 | TRBJ2-7
CASTSTELVAGKQYF | TGTGCCAGCACCTCCACGGAGTTAGTAGCGGGAAAGCAGTACTTC | - | TRBV12-3/TRBV12-4 | TRBD2 | TRBJ2-7
CASSHGEGTEAFF | TGTGCCAGCAGTCACGGGGAGGGGACTGAAGCTTTCTTT | many | TRBV7-9 | - | TRBJ1-1
CATSRGTPTLSGELFF | TGTGCCACCAGCAGAGGGACACCCACTCTGTCCGGGGAGCTGTTTTTT | - | TRBV15 | - | TRBJ2-2
CASSFRLQGARYEQYF | TGTGCCAGCAGTTTTCGACTCCAGGGGGCGCGTTACGAGCAGTACTTC | many | TRBV12-3/TRBV12-4 | TRBD1 | TRBJ2-7
CATSDLGTNEQFF | TGTGCCACCAGTGATCTGGGAACCAATGAGCAGTTCTTC | many | TRBV24-1 | - | TRBJ2-1